The 25 T cell receptor beta chains in this list originate from one sample, sequenced in a study of OX40 agonist ivuxolimab in advanced cancers. Sequencing was performed with immunoSEQ multiplex PCR; in TCRdb, only in-frame clones are kept and a portion is missing. The table records tens of thousands of clones, 91% of them present only once. This material consisted of CD4+ or CD8+ T cells sorted from blood, taken in a trial of the OX40 agonist ivuxolimab. These receptors originate from an adult with an advanced solid tumor such as melanoma, head and neck, liver or kidney cancer.

This rearrangement joins TRBV27 to TRBJ2-7; TRBD2 agrees at 13 bases. This CDR3 spans 15 amino acids. The germline V gene has CDR1 MNHEY and CDR2 SMNVEV (reference sequence). V shed 4 bases, J shed 1 base, and the junction held 1 base outside the gene matches. The CDR3 reads CASSWTSGSSYEQYF. The DNA of the CDR3 is TGTGCCAGCAGTTGGACTAGCGGGAGTTCCTACGAGCAGTACTTC.

The chain has TRBV30 and TRBJ2-5, with 9 bases that match TRBD1. The length of the CDR3 is 13 residues. V lost 2 bases and J lost 5; bases outside the gene matches: 3. Germline V gives CDR1 GTSNPN, CDR2 SVGIG (reference sequence). The CDR3 region is CAWSIDRGETQYF. The CDR3 nucleotides read TGTGCCTGGAGTATCGACAGGGGGGAGACCCAGTACTTC.

This clone was observed a handful of times. The chain combines TRBV30 with TRBJ1-2; D is ambiguous. The CDR3 is made up of 11 amino acids. The germline V gene has CDR1 GTSNPN and CDR2 SVGIG (reference sequence). Trimming shortened V by 5 bases and J by 0 bases, and 4 bases separated the two germline ends. The CDR3 protein is CAWGPNYGYTF. DNA of the CDR3: TGTGCCTGGGGGCCTAACTATGGCTACACCTTC.

The chain recombines TRBV4-1 with TRBJ2-7, with D possibly being TRBD1 or TRBD2 (6 bases each). The germline CDR1 and CDR2 sequences are MGHRA and YSYEKL. The CDR3 loop spans 14 amino acids. Trimming took off 1 base at V and 2 bases at J, with 9 bases between the two ends. Here the CDR3 DNA reads TGCGCCAGCAGCCAAGTTCGGGGGCCCTACGAGCAGTACTTC. It yields the protein CASSQVRGPYEQYF.

This clone was found many times. The chain is built from TRBV19 and TRBJ1-5; D may be TRBD1 (6 bases). The CDR3 is 14 residues long. Germline lookup yields CDR1 LNHDA and CDR2 SQIVND (reference sequence). The V end was cut by 3 bases, the J end by 7 bases, with 13 bases between. As DNA, the CDR3 is TGTGCCAGTAGTATCCGAGGGGGGTGGCAGCCCCAGCATTTT. Residues: CASSIRGGWQPQHF.

The V and J genes are TRBV5-6 and TRBJ1-3, with no clear D. CDR3 length equals 14 residues. V lost 3 bases to trimming and J lost 3 bases, with 10 bases between them. Germline V lookup: CDR1 SGHDT, CDR2 YYEEEE. Here the CDR3 reads CASSSGGLGNTIYF. CDR3 in DNA: TGTGCCAGCAGCTCTGGAGGGCTTGGAAACACCATATATTTT.

This clone was seen once. This rearrangement joins TRBV2 to TRBJ2-1, with a tentative D call TRBD1 (7 bases). CDR3 length: 14 amino acids. CDR1 and CDR2 from the germline V gene are SNHLY and FYNNEI. V was pared by 3 bases and J by 8 bases, with 14 bases between. CDR3 loop: CASSDLGRGDEQFF. DNA of the CDR3: TGTGCCAGCAGTGATTTGGGCAGGGGGGATGAGCAGTTCTTC.

V usage is TRBV5-6 and J usage is TRBJ2-7, with 7 bases matching TRBD1. CDR1 is SGHDT, CDR2 YYEEEE, per germline. The ends lost 3 bases at V and 2 bases at J; junction bases unmatched: 5. CDR3 length equals 14 residues. The CDR3 spells CASSYGRGTYEQYF. The CDR3 bases are TGTGCCAGCAGCTACGGCAGGGGGACCTACGAGCAGTACTTC.

The rearrangement joins TRBV5-6 to TRBJ2-7; 9 nucleotides line up with TRBD1. The CDR3 loop spans 15 amino acids. Unmatched junction bases numbered 6, after V lost 1 base and J lost 4 bases. CDR1 is SGHDT, CDR2 YYEEEE, per germline. CDR3 amino acids: CASSLTGQGLYEQYF. The CDR3 bases are TGTGCCAGCAGCTTGACTGGACAGGGGCTTTACGAGCAGTACTTC.

The sample holds a few counts of this clone. The chain couples TRBV29-1 to TRBJ1-2; the D is unclear. The CDR3 consists of 11 residues. Germline CDR1 reads SQVTM; CDR2 reads ANQGSEA. The germline V and J ends were trimmed by 4 bases and 5 bases, with 8 bases remaining between them. The CDR3 protein is CSVGSDYGYTF. DNA of the CDR3: TGCAGCGTTGGATCTGATTATGGCTACACCTTC.

CDR3: CASSLFPGQIYEQYF. As DNA, the CDR3 is TGTGCCAGTAGTCTGTTTCCGGGACAGATTTACGAGCAGTACTTC. J is TRBJ2-7 and V is TRBV19; 7 bases line up with TRBD1. This CDR3 comprises 15 residues. J lost 4 bases, V lost 5 bases, and 11 bases had no gene match. Germline V CDR1 and CDR2: LNHDA, SQIVND (reference sequence).

This rearrangement joins TRBV5-5 to TRBJ2-3; 9 bases map to TRBD2. The germline V gene encodes CDR1 SGHKS and CDR2 YYEKEE (reference sequence). Trimming cost V 7 bases and J 4 bases; bases outside gene matches: 10. The CDR3 runs 15 residues. CDR3 bases: TGTGCCAGCTACTTAGCGGGAGTAGGGGCAGATACGCAGTATTTT. Translating it yields CASYLAGVGADTQYF.

The rearrangement joins TRBV14 to TRBJ2-5; 8 bases agree with TRBD2. The ends lost 3 bases at V and 5 bases at J; junction bases unmatched: 8. The CDR3 totals 15 residues. Germline CDR1 and CDR2: SGHDN and FVKESK. The CDR3 sequence: CASSQDLGRGETQYF. DNA of the CDR3: TGTGCCAGCAGCCAGGACCTCGGGAGGGGGGAGACCCAGTACTTC.

About this clone itself: Distinct nucleotide sequences in the sample also encode this CDR3. V usage is TRBV6-1 and J usage is TRBJ2-6; tentatively, D is TRBD2 (6 bases). The V gene lost 6 bases and the J gene lost 1 base, with 10 bases spanning the gap. This CDR3 has 15 amino acids. Per the germline V gene, CDR1 is MNHNS and CDR2 is SASEGT. CDR3 protein: CASSRGGSGANVLTF. The CDR3 DNA follows: TGTGCCAGCAGCCGTGGGGGGTCTGGGGCCAACGTCCTGACTTTC.

This clone was observed once. This sequence joins TRBV5-1 and TRBJ2-7; 11 nucleotides line up with TRBD2. Germline loops: CDR1 SGHRS, CDR2 YFSETQ. CDR3 length equals 14 residues. The ends lost 2 bases at V and 5 bases at J; junction bases unmatched: 3. CDR3 sequence (DNA): TGCGCCAGCAGCTTAACTAGCGGGAGCGACGAGCAGTACTTC. Translated: CASSLTSGSDEQYF.

The chain employs TRBV5-5 and TRBJ2-1, with D hard to call. Trimming pared 0 bases from V and 1 base from J, leaving 5 bases between. CDR1 is SGHKS and CDR2 is YYEKEE in the germline V gene (reference sequence). This CDR3 contains 14 residues. In DNA form, the CDR3 reads TGTGCCAGCAGCTTGGCTGTTTCCTACAATGAGCAGTTCTTC. Translation: CASSLAVSYNEQFF.

CDR3 sequence reads: CASSGGGGLNEQFF. The CDR3 bases are TGTGCCAGCAGCGGCGGGGGCGGTCTCAATGAGCAGTTCTTC. The V call is TRBV9, the J call TRBJ2-1, with D possibly matching TRBD2 (7 bases). The CDR3 loop spans 14 amino acids. V was cut by 3 bases and J by 6 bases, with 13 bases left in between. Germline values: CDR1 SGDLS, CDR2 YYNGEE.

The CDR3 sequence: CASSFGGQGYEQYF. As DNA, the CDR3 is TGTGCCAGCAGCTTTGGGGGACAGGGGTACGAGCAGTACTTC. V usage is TRBV5-5 and J usage is TRBJ2-7, with 10 positions matching TRBD1. This CDR3 spans 14 amino acids. V gave up 2 bases and J gave up 4 bases; unmatched junction bases: 3. CDR1 and CDR2 (germline): SGHKS, YYEKEE (reference sequence).

The chain carries TRBV5-6 and TRBJ2-7, with TRBD1 identical over 8 bases. This CDR3 region has 14 residues. Germline trimming cut 4 bases from V and 2 bases from J; bases unmatched to any gene: 5. CDR1 SGHDT and CDR2 YYEEEE come from the germline V gene. For the CDR3, the DNA is TGTGCCAGCAGCAGGACAGGGTTGGCCTACGAGCAGTACTTC. Translated: CASSRTGLAYEQYF.

The chain couples TRBV4-1 to TRBJ1-2, with D unclear. The CDR3 runs to 15 residues. Looked up from germline, CDR1 is MGHRA and CDR2 is YSYEKL. V was shortened by 4 bases and J by 4 bases, with 16 bases between the two germline ends. The chain's CDR3 is CASSPRETAPYGYTF. The CDR3 DNA reads as TGCGCCAGCAGCCCAAGAGAAACAGCTCCCTATGGCTACACCTTC.

This clone came up once. J is TRBJ1-2 and V is TRBV5-1; 9 nucleotides match TRBD1. Per the germline V gene, CDR1 is SGHRS and CDR2 is YFSETQ. There are 14 residues in the CDR3. Losses at the gene ends were 2 bases for V and 2 bases for J; bases not matched to a gene: 1. The CDR3 here is CASSFTGGNYGYTF. The CDR3 DNA reads as TGCGCCAGCAGCTTTACAGGGGGCAACTATGGCTACACCTTC.

The chain recombines TRBV28 with TRBJ2-3; D perhaps matches TRBD2 (7 bases). CDR3 length: 17 residues. The V end lost 5 bases, the J end lost 2 bases, and 20 bases lay between the germline ends. Germline V CDR1 and CDR2: MDHEN, SYDVKM. The CDR3 nucleotides read TGTGCCAGCAGTCTAGCGAACGGGGGGCAAAACACAGATACGCAGTATTTT. It codes for CASSLANGGQNTDTQYF. The variable domain in full, completed from reference TRBV28 and TRBJ2-3, reads DVKVTQSSRYLVKRTGEKVFLECVQDMDHENMFWYRQDPGLGLRLIYFSYDVKMKEKGDIPEGYSVSREKKERFSLILESASTNQTSMYLCASSLANGGQNTDTQYFGPGTRLTVL.

This sequence joins TRBV7-9 and TRBJ2-1, with 13 bases identical to TRBD2. Trimming cost V 5 bases and J 9 bases; bases outside gene matches: 7. CDR3 length: 15 residues. CDR1 is SEHNR, CDR2 FQNEAQ, per germline (reference sequence). In nucleotides, the CDR3 is TGTGCCAGCAGCACTACTAGCGGGAGGGGTGGTGAGCAGTTCTTC. This gives the protein CASSTTSGRGGEQFF.

This chain uses TRBV28 with TRBJ2-2; D remains unclear. The CDR3 is 14 residues long. V lost 3 bases to trimming and J lost 3 bases, with 8 bases between them. CDR1 MDHEN and CDR2 SYDVKM come from the germline V gene. The CDR3 protein is CASSLVSDTGELFF. CDR3 sequence (DNA): TGTGCCAGCAGTTTGGTCTCCGACACCGGGGAGCTGTTTTTT.

This clone appeared a few times. The chain links TRBV28 to TRBJ1-4; D remains ambiguous. The germline gives CDR1 MDHEN, CDR2 SYDVKM. Trimming took off 4 bases at V and 7 bases at J, with 4 bases between the two ends. The CDR3 extends over 11 amino acids. This CDR3 reads CASSSGEKLFF. The CDR3 DNA sequence: TGTGCCAGCAGTTCCGGTGAAAAACTGTTTTTT.